A single sample is the source of the 30 T cell receptor beta chains below, sequenced in a study of cytomegalovirus exposure and HLA in healthy donors. Amplification used 60 Vbeta primers and 13 Jbeta primers. Method: immunoSEQ multiplex PCR; TCRdb's copy keeps in-frame clones and lacks some. This sample has around 160,000 clones, with about 73% found just once. What was sequenced was PBMCs. These receptors were obtained from a man aged 40-49 years in good health and CMV-seropositive.

Of note for this clone: The junction departs from germline at one end; a sequencing error may be responsible. The chain uses TRBV6-1 and TRBJ1-5; no definite D call. The CDR3 is 14 amino acids. From germline, CDR1 is MNHNS and CDR2 SASEGT. The CDR3 is CASNEGVNNQPQHF. CDR3 DNA sequence: TGTGCCAGCAATGAAGGAGTAAACAATCAGCCCCAGCATTTT.

The chain carries TRBV5-1 and TRBJ2-5; the D gene is possibly TRBD1 (5 bases). The V and J ends lost 0 bases and 5 bases respectively, with 11 bases between them. The CDR3 consists of 14 residues. Per germline, CDR1 SGHRS and CDR2 YFSETQ. CDR3 nucleotide sequence: TGCGCCAGCAGCTTGGGTGGGGCGACGGAGACCCAGTACTTC. The encoded protein is CASSLGGATETQYF.

The rearrangement links TRBV7-2 to TRBJ1-1; the D gene is possibly TRBD1 (5 bases). CDR1 and CDR2 (germline): SGHTA, FQGNSA. Trimming cost V 2 bases and J 4 bases, with 14 bases left between them. The CDR3 length is 15 residues. The CDR3 nucleotides read TGTGCCAGCAGCTTATATTCGCAGGGCTCCACTGAAGCTTTCTTT. As protein: CASSLYSQGSTEAFF.

The chain uses TRBV7-9 and TRBJ2-5; 8 nucleotides match TRBD1. The length of the CDR3 is 15 residues. Per the germline V gene, CDR1 is SEHNR and CDR2 is FQNEAQ (reference sequence). The V gene end was trimmed by 1 base and the J gene end by 0 bases; junction bases not matched to a gene: 1. CDR3 region: CASSLGDRYQETQYF. In nucleotides, the CDR3 is TGTGCCAGCAGCTTAGGGGACAGGTACCAAGAGACCCAGTACTTC.

This rearrangement joins TRBV7-3 to TRBJ2-1; 11 positions agree with TRBD2. The ends lost 4 bases at V and 3 bases at J; junction bases unmatched: 2. CDR1 is SGHTA, CDR2 FQGTGA, per germline. CDR3 length: 15 amino acids. The CDR3 loop is CASSSTSGSYNEQFF. Written as DNA, the CDR3 is TGTGCCAGCAGCTCAACTAGCGGGAGCTACAATGAGCAGTTCTTC.

V usage is TRBV2 and J usage is TRBJ2-7; no firm D call. The CDR3 is 11 residues long. CDR1 is SNHLY, CDR2 FYNNEI, per germline. V lost 7 bases to trimming and J lost 5 bases, with 9 bases between them. The CDR3 reads CASTRRDEQYF. DNA of the CDR3: TGTGCCAGCACTCGTAGAGACGAGCAGTACTTC.

The chain carries TRBV9 and TRBJ1-1, with TRBD1 matching over 9 bases. V trimming: 0 bases; J trimming: 3 bases; junction bases outside the gene matches: 3. Germline CDR1 is SGDLS and CDR2 is YYNGEE. The CDR3 loop spans 15 amino acids. The CDR3 region is CASSVGRTGDTEAFF. In nucleotides, the CDR3 is TGTGCCAGCAGCGTAGGGAGGACAGGGGACACTGAAGCTTTCTTT.

This rearrangement joins TRBV18 to TRBJ1-2; unclear D gene. The CDR3 length is 14 residues. Germline V gives CDR1 KGHSH, CDR2 LQKENI. V lost 3 bases, J lost 4 bases, and 12 bases lay in between. The CDR3 nucleotides read TGTGCCAGCTCACCTGCCGGAGTTCTCTATGGCTACACCTTC. Amino acid sequence: CASSPAGVLYGYTF.

This clone was recorded a few times. The chain carries TRBV5-6 and TRBJ2-5, with TRBD2 matching over 8 bases. The CDR3 runs 14 residues. Germline CDR1 and CDR2: SGHDT and YYEEEE. V shed 3 bases, J shed 5 bases, and the junction held 6 bases outside the gene matches. This CDR3 is CASSYAGGRETQYF. Written as DNA, the CDR3 is TGTGCCAGCAGCTACGCGGGGGGTCGGGAGACCCAGTACTTC.

The rearrangement links TRBV21-1 to TRBJ1-1; TRBD1, the table's D call, was not compared with the DNA. TRBV21-1 is annotated as a pseudogene. The CDR3 is made up of 14 amino acids. The chain's CDR3 is CASSRQGRDTEAFF. The DNA for the CDR3 is TGTGCCAGCAGTAGACAGGGTAGGGACACTGAAGCTTTCTTT.

The chain joins TRBV27 to TRBJ1-3, with D possibly being TRBD1 (6 bases). CDR3 size: 16 residues. Germline loops: CDR1 MNHEY, CDR2 SMNVEV (reference sequence). V lost 6 bases to trimming and J lost 1 base, with 16 bases between them. CDR3: CASRRSGQRSGNTIYF. The CDR3, as DNA: TGTGCCAGCAGGAGATCCGGACAGCGATCTGGAAACACCATATATTTT.

The V and J genes are TRBV5-4 and TRBJ2-7, with D possibly TRBD2 on 6 matching bases. Trimming took off 5 bases at V and 0 bases at J, with 9 bases between the two ends. Germline loops: CDR1 SGHNT, CDR2 YYREEE (reference sequence). This CDR3 contains 13 residues. For the CDR3, the DNA is TGTGCCAGCAGACGGGACTTCTCCTACGAGCAGTACTTC. Its protein product is CASRRDFSYEQYF. The variable domain in full, with the rest retrieved from reference TRBV5-4 and TRBJ2-7, is ETGVTQSPTHLIKTRGQQVTLRCSSQSGHNTVSWYQQALGQGPQFIFQYYREEENGRGNFPPRFSGLQFPNYSSELNVNALELDDSALYLCASRRDFSYEQYFGPGTRLTVT.

This chain's CDR3 is CASRKQGAVNQPQHF. In DNA, the CDR3 is TGTGCCAGCAGAAAACAGGGGGCGGTCAATCAGCCCCAGCATTTT. The rearrangement links TRBV2 to TRBJ1-5; 9 bases align to TRBD1. CDR1 is SNHLY, CDR2 FYNNEI, per germline. The CDR3 runs to 15 residues. With 6 bases clipped from V and 3 bases from J, the junction kept 6 bases outside the gene matches.

CDR3 nucleotide sequence: TGTGCCACCAGCAGTCCAGGGACTAGCGGGAGTGGAGTTACAGATACGCAGTATTTT. Its protein is CATSSPGTSGSGVTDTQYF. V and J are TRBV15 and TRBJ2-3, with 14 bases matching TRBD2. V shed 3 bases and J 3 bases; nucleotides not matched to a gene: 11. The CDR3 contains 19 residues. Germline-derived CDR1 and CDR2 are LNHNV and YYDKDF (reference sequence).

This clone was counted between two and nine times. This sequence joins TRBV5-1 and TRBJ2-3, with a weak D call TRBD1 (6 bases). The CDR3 has 15 residues. V lost 0 bases to trimming and J lost 3 bases, with 11 bases between them. Germline loops: CDR1 SGHRS, CDR2 YFSETQ. The CDR3 reads CASSLELGQTDTQYF. The CDR3 DNA follows: TGCGCCAGCAGCTTGGAGCTAGGACAGACAGATACGCAGTATTTT.

This chain joins TRBV25-1 and TRBJ1-5; 7 bases agree with TRBD1. The V and J ends lost 4 bases and 4 bases, in that order; junction bases with no gene match: 10. The CDR3 has 16 amino acids. Germline assignment: CDR1 MGHDK and CDR2 SYGVNS. In DNA form, the CDR3 reads TGTGCCAGCAGTGCACAGGGGCGAGGGGTTAATCAGCCCCAGCATTTT. This translates into CASSAQGRGVNQPQHF.

This clone was seen only a few times. The rearrangement uses TRBV5-1 and TRBJ2-3; D remains ambiguous. CDR3 length equals 16 residues. CDR1 SGHRS and CDR2 YFSETQ come from the germline V gene. The V gene lost 5 bases and the J gene lost 0 bases, with 16 bases spanning the gap. The CDR3 sequence is CASSFTADPSTDTQYF. The CDR3 coding sequence is TGCGCCAGCAGTTTTACGGCGGATCCAAGCACAGATACGCAGTATTTT.

This chain links TRBV6-4 with TRBJ2-1; 9 nucleotides agree with TRBD2. J was trimmed by 5 bases and V by 0 bases; bases with no gene match: 2. This CDR3 contains 15 residues. Germline V gene sequence: CDR1 MRHNA, CDR2 SNTAGT. The CDR3 DNA is TGTGCCAGCAGTGACTCTAGCGGGGGTAACAATGAGCAGTTCTTC. Encoded protein: CASSDSSGGNNEQFF.

This rearrangement joins TRBV19 to TRBJ1-2, with D uncertain. Germline V gene sequence: CDR1 LNHDA, CDR2 SQIVND (reference sequence). The CDR3 contains 14 residues. V was pared by 1 base and J by 4 bases, with 10 bases between. As DNA, the CDR3 is TGTGCCAGTAGTATAGCTCGGAGTACCTATGGCTACACCTTC. Amino acid sequence: CASSIARSTYGYTF.

The J gene is TRBJ1-5, the V gene TRBV5-8, with D possibly TRBD1 on 6 matching bases. This CDR3 contains 17 residues. The ends were cut back, 4 bases at V and 0 bases at J, with 17 bases in the middle. Germline CDR1 reads SGHTS; CDR2 reads YDEGEE. CDR3 coding DNA: TGTGCCAGCAGCCACGGTTTTGCAGGGGTTAGCAATCAGCCCCAGCATTTT. Amino acids: CASSHGFAGVSNQPQHF.

The rearrangement links TRBV7-2 to TRBJ2-7; the D gene is possibly TRBD1 (5 bases). The CDR3 runs 14 residues. Germline V gene lookup returns CDR1 SGHTA and CDR2 FQGNSA. The V end was cut by 0 bases, the J end by 3 bases, with 9 bases between. CDR3 region: CASSLATALYEQYF. CDR3 in DNA: TGTGCCAGCAGCTTAGCGACAGCCCTCTACGAGCAGTACTTC.

On this clone: Mismatch with germline at one junction end may stem from a read error. The chain has TRBV2 and TRBJ2-3; 10 nucleotides align to TRBD1. Germline V gives CDR1 SNHLY, CDR2 FYNNEI. The CDR3 extends over 15 amino acids. The CDR3 sequence is CASSADRGLIDAQYF. CDR3 DNA sequence: TGTGCCAGCAGCGCAGACAGGGGGCTAATAGATGCGCAGTATTTT.

The chain is built from TRBV29-1 and TRBJ1-2; 8 nucleotides agree with TRBD1. Trimming cost V 2 bases and J 7 bases; bases outside gene matches: 6. The CDR3 has 13 residues. Germline CDR1 SQVTM, CDR2 ANQGSEA. DNA of the CDR3: TGCAGCGTTGAATTTCAGGGGGCGCCTGGCTACACCTTC. Encoded protein: CSVEFQGAPGYTF.

This clone was picked up a small number of times. V is TRBV7-2 and J is TRBJ1-5; 8 bases agree with TRBD1. This CDR3 has 16 amino acids. From germline, CDR1 is SGHTA and CDR2 FQGNSA. J was trimmed by 2 bases and V by 5 bases; bases with no gene match: 8. The CDR3 sequence: CASSPQGQGGNQPQHF. The DNA for the CDR3 is TGTGCCAGCAGCCCCCAAGGACAGGGTGGCAATCAGCCCCAGCATTTT.

The chain combines TRBV4-1 with TRBJ1-5; D is possibly TRBD1 (6 bases). V lost 0 bases to trimming and J lost 9 bases, with 18 bases between them. The CDR3 runs to 16 residues. The germline gives CDR1 MGHRA, CDR2 YSYEKL. The CDR3 sequence is CASSQDVGQLPWPQHF. The DNA for the CDR3 is TGCGCCAGCAGCCAAGATGTGGGACAACTCCCGTGGCCCCAGCATTTT.

In this sample, this clone turned up once. This chain connects TRBV7-8 to TRBJ2-7; D possibly corresponds to TRBD2 (6 bases). The CDR3 covers 16 residues. V was pared by 5 bases and J by 0 bases, with 17 bases between. Germline CDR1 and CDR2: SGHVS and FQNEAQ. CDR3 region: CASSLGVAGPSYEQYF. The CDR3 bases are TGTGCCAGCAGCCTAGGGGTGGCGGGACCCTCCTACGAGCAGTACTTC.

V gene TRBV9 combines with J gene TRBJ2-2; D remains unclear. The V end was cut by 0 bases, the J end by 1 base, with 4 bases between. There are 14 residues in the CDR3. CDR1 SGDLS and CDR2 YYNGEE come from the germline V gene. The CDR3 here is CASSVDGNTGELFF. In DNA form, the CDR3 reads TGTGCCAGCAGCGTAGACGGGAACACCGGGGAGCTGTTTTTT.

This clone was picked up one time. The rearrangement links TRBV5-1 to TRBJ2-2; TRBD2 matches at 10 bases. V lost 4 bases, J lost 0 bases, and 9 bases stayed unmatched. Germline V gives CDR1 SGHRS, CDR2 YFSETQ. This CDR3 has 18 residues. The CDR3 reads CASSVRTSGGANTGELFF. CDR3 nucleotides: TGCGCCAGCAGCGTGAGGACTAGCGGAGGAGCGAACACCGGGGAGCTGTTTTTT.

The chain links TRBV9 to TRBJ2-7, with TRBD2 matching over 11 bases. This CDR3 has 16 amino acids. Germline V lookup: CDR1 SGDLS, CDR2 YYNGEE. J lost 6 bases, V lost 3 bases, and 11 bases had no gene match. CDR3: CASSETVGLAGGEQYF. CDR3 DNA sequence: TGTGCCAGCAGCGAGACAGTCGGGCTAGCGGGAGGCGAGCAGTACTTC.

The chain links TRBV4-2 to TRBJ2-7, with D maybe TRBD1 (5 bases). V lost 4 bases, J lost 5 bases, and 12 bases lay in between. There are 13 residues in the CDR3. In germline, CDR1 is LGHNA, CDR2 YNFKEQ. CDR3 coding DNA: TGTGCCAGCAGCCCTCAGGGTCGTAACGAGCAGTACTTC. This codes for CASSPQGRNEQYF.